One TCR beta chain is described in this entry. Through a sample-barcoded 5' primer and a J-beta primer mix, a second PCR was run for roughly 6 to 12 cycles. Template switching added a 12-random-nucleotide identifier to every cDNA molecule. Via MiXCR, TCRdb re-called the 5' RACE reads, giving one row per CDR3 protein. The table includes about 560,000 distinct CDR3 sequences, about 28% detected once. The entry originates in a study of blood T cells in healthy people across ages. CDR3 size: 14 residues. CDR1 and CDR2 from the germline V gene are PRHDT and FYEKMQ (reference sequence). Trimming took 5 bases from V and 4 from J, leaving 14 bases between them. The same sample was also used in a study of T cells of mothers and their children.

The gene calls are TRBV13 and TRBJ1-2; no reliable D call. The receptor was isolated from a boy younger than 10 in good health. Sample: blood. The CDR3, as DNA: TGTGCCAGCAGCCCAGCCGACATTCCCTATGGCTACACCTTC. This translates into CASSPADIPYGYTF.